Listed below are T cell receptor beta chains from one sample, sequenced in a study of PD-1 blockade in classical Hodgkin lymphoma. Data came from immunoSEQ multiplex PCR; TCRdb stores just in-frame clones and leaves some out. The sample shows about 93,000 clones, about 77% of them seen only once. The sample was peripheral blood mononuclear cells (PBMCs), taken before the fourth cycle of nivolumab. The receptors come from a human donor with classical Hodgkin lymphoma. CDR3s include the opening cysteine and the closing phenylalanine or tryptophan. Each record gives: J gene, clone size, D gene, V gene, CDR3 length, CDR3 DNA, CDR3 protein. The D gene is left open where the match is weak. Size is omitted from some rows. Given values are once, few, many or a class for expanded clones.

TRBJ2-2,few,TRBD1,TRBV4-3,16,TGCGCCAGCAGCCAGACAGGGGGCAGTAGGACCGGGGAGCTGTTTTTT,CASSQTGGSRTGELFF
TRBJ1-1,many,.,TRBV6-5,13,TGTGCCAGCAGTCCCAGCCCTAACTTTGAAGCTTTCTTT,CASSPSPNFEAFF
TRBJ1-5,.,TRBD1,TRBV7-2,15,TGTGCCAGCAGCCCGCAGGGGGATAGCAATCAGCCCCAGCATTTT,CASSPQGDSNQPQHF
TRBJ2-7,.,TRBD1,TRBV29-1,11,TGCAGCGTTGGGACAGGCTACGAGCAGTACTTC,CSVGTGYEQYF
TRBJ2-7,.,.,TRBV9,15,TGTGCCAGCAGCGTAGGCGCCGGGGTCGGATACGAGCAGTACTTC,CASSVGAGVGYEQYF
TRBJ1-4,.,TRBD1,TRBV27,16,TGTGCCAGCAGTTTATTACCGGGACAGGTCAATGAAAAACTGTTTTTT,CASSLLPGQVNEKLFF
TRBJ2-7,.,TRBD2,TRBV5-4,15,TGTGCCAGCAGCGATAGCGGGAGGGCCCATAGCGAGCAGTACTTC,CASSDSGRAHSEQYF
TRBJ2-1,.,.,TRBV15,12,TGTGCCACCAGCAGAGGGGTCGATGAGCAGTTCTTC,CATSRGVDEQFF
TRBJ2-7,.,.,TRBV6-5,14,TGTGCCAGCAGCCCCAGGTCGAGCTCCTACGAGCAGTACTTC,CASSPRSSSYEQYF
TRBJ2-5,.,.,TRBV5-1,11,TGCGCCAGCAGCTTTGAAGAGACCCAGTACTTC,CASSFEETQYF
TRBJ1-2,.,.,TRBV7-9,15,TGTGCCAGCAGCACTACTGGGGGTCCTTACTATGGCTACACCTTC,CASSTTGGPYYGYTF
TRBJ1-3,few,TRBD1,TRBV7-2,16,TGTGCCAGCAGCCCGGGACAGGGGGCTAGGGGAAACACCATATATTTT,CASSPGQGARGNTIYF
TRBJ2-5,.,.,TRBV28,16,TGTGCCAGCAGTTCCTCGCCAGGGACCCCGCTGGGGACCCAGTACTTC,CASSSSPGTPLGTQYF
TRBJ1-5,.,.,TRBV4-2,16,TGTGCCAGCAGCCAAGCCGGGGGAGGGGACAATCAGCCCCAGCATTTT,CASSQAGGGDNQPQHF
TRBJ1-1,.,TRBD1,TRBV28,13,TGTGCCAGCACCCGGACAGGGAGGACTGAAGCTTTCTTT,CASTRTGRTEAFF